This TCR beta chain was captured in a study of blood T cell repertoires in COVID-19. The data were produced by immunoSEQ multiplex PCR, yet TCRdb's version contains in-frame clones alone and is incomplete. The sample includes 200,000 to 300,000 clones, around 89% of them seen just once. This clone was counted once. The sequenced material came from PBMCs or T cells enriched from blood (not recorded which). This clonotype was obtained from a woman in her 30s who had recovered from COVID-19.

The CDR3 protein is CASHHPGGGPLNEQYF. The CDR3, as DNA: TGTGCCAGCCATCACCCGGGAGGGGGTCCTCTTAACGAGCAGTACTTC. The rearrangement joins TRBV28 to TRBJ2-7; 8 bases align to TRBD2. Germline assignment: CDR1 MDHEN and CDR2 SYDVKM. Unmatched junction bases numbered 17, after V lost 8 bases and J lost 5 bases. The CDR3 has 16 amino acids.